Below, 29 T cell receptor beta chains from the same sample are listed, as sequenced in a study of early stage breast cancer tumors (dated by TCRdb to the late 2010s). The library relied on the immunoSEQ multiplex PCR assay. Drawn from immuneACCESS, this table holds only the in-frame rearrangements with V and J called that TCRdb kept. Clones are partly lost; checked studies trace under half to an unresolved V gene and leave the rest unexplained. For this sample there are 28,000 or so clones; roughly 80% appear just once. Approximately 4.6% of the sample is taken by the ten largest. Sequencing used blood. Source of these receptors: a person aged 35-49 years with breast cancer.

The rearrangement uses TRBV19 and TRBJ1-1; 10 bases are shared with TRBD1. V lost 6 bases to trimming and J lost 6 bases; unmatched junction nucleotides: 7. Per the germline V gene, CDR1 is LNHDA and CDR2 is SQIVND (reference sequence). This CDR3 has 14 residues. Here the CDR3 DNA reads TGTGCCAGTAGGACGGACAGGGGGGTTCCTGAAGCTTTCTTT. Translated: CASRTDRGVPEAFF.

The rearrangement joins TRBV19 to TRBJ2-2; 13 nucleotides match TRBD2. V shed 4 bases, J shed 6 bases, and the junction held 8 bases outside the gene matches. CDR1 and CDR2 from the germline V gene are LNHDA and SQIVND (reference sequence). CDR3 length equals 17 residues. This CDR3 reads CASSRGTSGVLAGELFF. As DNA, the CDR3 is TGTGCCAGTAGTAGGGGGACTAGCGGGGTACTTGCCGGGGAGCTGTTTTTT.

The gene calls are TRBV18 and TRBJ2-2; D is possibly TRBD1 or TRBD2 (6 bases each). The CDR3 is 18 residues long. Germline V gene lookup returns CDR1 KGHSH and CDR2 LQKENI. The V end lost 0 bases, the J end lost 5 bases, and 19 bases lay between the germline ends. The CDR3 region is CASSPPRGSGGETGELFF. The CDR3 DNA follows: TGTGCCAGCTCACCACCGAGAGGGTCCGGGGGCGAAACCGGGGAGCTGTTTTTT.

The CDR3 region has the DNA TGTGCCAGCAGCCAAGGGGCCTACGAGCAGTACTTC. Translated: CASSQGAYEQYF. The rearrangement links TRBV7-9 to TRBJ2-7; D possibly corresponds to TRBD1 (5 bases). The CDR3 is made up of 12 amino acids. Germline CDR1 reads SEHNR; CDR2 reads FQNEAQ (reference sequence). The V and J ends lost 5 bases and 2 bases respectively, with 7 bases between them.

The genes are TRBV9 and TRBJ2-1, with 9 nucleotides matching TRBD2. CDR3 length equals 16 residues. CDR1 is SGDLS, CDR2 YYNGEE, per germline. J was trimmed by 8 bases and V by 4 bases; bases with no gene match: 13. CDR3 protein: CASSPPAGGPGDEQFF. The CDR3 nucleotides are TGTGCCAGCAGCCCGCCGGCGGGAGGGCCTGGGGATGAGCAGTTCTTC.

The chain combines TRBV5-8 with TRBJ1-5, with a weak D call TRBD1 (5 bases). Germline CDR1 is SGHTS and CDR2 is YDEGEE. The CDR3 loop spans 15 amino acids. Trimming pared 0 bases from V and 3 bases from J, leaving 10 bases between. The CDR3 is CASSLGARANQPQHF. Written as DNA, the CDR3 is TGTGCCAGCAGCTTGGGAGCCAGGGCCAATCAGCCCCAGCATTTT.

The chain couples TRBV6-1 to TRBJ2-2, with 7 bases matching TRBD1. Unmatched junction bases numbered 12, after V lost 1 base and J lost 4 bases. CDR3 length: 18 residues. Germline CDR1 and CDR2: MNHNS and SASEGT. Here the CDR3 DNA reads TGTGCCAGCAGTGAAGACCCCTGGACGGGACAGATCACCGGGGAGCTGTTTTTT. Its translation: CASSEDPWTGQITGELFF.

This rearrangement joins TRBV18 to TRBJ2-1, with 9 bases that match TRBD1. The CDR3 has 15 amino acids. Germline values: CDR1 KGHSH, CDR2 LQKENI. V was clipped by 5 bases and J by 7 bases; unmatched bases: 9. In nucleotides, the CDR3 is TGTGCCAGCTCAGCGGAACAGGGGGCGGCGAATGAGCAGTTCTTC. Encoded protein: CASSAEQGAANEQFF.

V and J are TRBV7-9 and TRBJ2-1, with 7 bases identical to TRBD2. Germline V gene sequence: CDR1 SEHNR, CDR2 FQNEAQ (reference sequence). The CDR3 runs to 17 residues. Unmatched junction bases numbered 16, after V lost 5 bases and J lost 6 bases. CDR3 sequence reads: CASSPPLGGRSSNEQFF. The CDR3 coding sequence is TGTGCCAGCAGCCCCCCCCTCGGCGGGAGATCCAGCAATGAGCAGTTCTTC.

The rearrangement uses TRBV11-2 and TRBJ2-5; TRBD1 aligns across 9 bases. V gave up 6 bases and J gave up 4 bases; unmatched junction bases: 9. Germline V CDR1 and CDR2: SGHAT, FQNNGV. This CDR3 has 15 amino acids. The CDR3 protein is CASRLPGQGRETQYF. CDR3 DNA: TGTGCCAGCAGACTACCGGGACAGGGAAGAGAGACCCAGTACTTC.

This sequence joins TRBV4-1 and TRBJ2-3, with 7 positions matching TRBD1. Germline V gene lookup returns CDR1 MGHRA and CDR2 YSYEKL. The CDR3 loop spans 14 amino acids. V lost 0 bases to trimming and J lost 15 bases; unmatched junction nucleotides: 12. CDR3 DNA sequence: TGCGCCAGCAGCCAAGACGTCCGAGACAGGGTTTTATATTTT. Translation: CASSQDVRDRVLYF.

V is TRBV28 and J is TRBJ2-7; 10 bases match TRBD2. This CDR3 contains 14 residues. With V trimmed by 7 bases and J by 6 bases, 9 bases remained unmatched. Germline assignment: CDR1 MDHEN and CDR2 SYDVKM. CDR3 protein: CASKSSGSGREQYF. The CDR3 bases are TGTGCCAGCAAATCTAGCGGGAGCGGTCGCGAGCAGTACTTC.

The rearrangement links TRBV29-1 to TRBJ1-2, with D tentatively TRBD1 (6 bases). V was trimmed by 7 bases and J by 8 bases, leaving 20 bases between them. CDR1 is SQVTM and CDR2 is ANQGSEA in the germline V gene. This CDR3 has 13 residues. In nucleotides, the CDR3 is TGCAGCGGAGGAATGTCGGGGGCGGGAGGCTACACCTTC. Its protein is CSGGMSGAGGYTF.

The J gene is TRBJ2-4, the V gene TRBV27, with a possible D match to TRBD1 (6 bases). V lost 6 bases, J lost 3 bases, and 18 bases lay in between. From germline, CDR1 is MNHEY and CDR2 SMNVEV (reference sequence). This CDR3 has 16 residues. Written as DNA, the CDR3 is TGTGCCAGCAGGGACGCAGGGGCCTCGGGCAAAAACATTCAGTACTTC. Amino acids: CASRDAGASGKNIQYF.

The chain links TRBV5-4 to TRBJ2-5; the match to TRBD2 covers 11 bases. This CDR3 has 17 residues. J lost 1 base, V lost 1 base, and 6 bases had no gene match. From germline, CDR1 is SGHNT and CDR2 YYREEE (reference sequence). CDR3 amino acids: CASSLITGLAGQETQYF. The CDR3 nucleotides are TGTGCCAGCAGCTTGATCACTGGACTAGCGGGCCAAGAGACCCAGTACTTC.

The genes are TRBV7-9 and TRBJ2-5; 8 bases are shared with TRBD2. The CDR3 is made up of 15 amino acids. The germline V gene encodes CDR1 SEHNR and CDR2 FQNEAQ (reference sequence). Unmatched junction bases numbered 4, after V lost 2 bases and J lost 2 bases. CDR3 amino acids: CASSLREGLQETQYF. In DNA form, the CDR3 reads TGTGCCAGCAGCTTACGGGAGGGCCTACAAGAGACCCAGTACTTC.

This clone was recorded a few times. This chain uses TRBV6-5 with TRBJ1-2; 7 bases fit TRBD1. The CDR3 length is 14 residues. J gave up 3 bases and V 7 bases, and 8 bases lay outside the gene matches. Germline V lookup: CDR1 MNHEY, CDR2 SVGAGI. CDR3 sequence (DNA): TGTGCCAGCACCCCCGCAGGGGGACACTATGGCTACACCTTC. It is translated as CASTPAGGHYGYTF.

The rearrangement joins TRBV19 to TRBJ2-7, with D possibly TRBD2 on 7 matching bases. Germline V lookup: CDR1 LNHDA, CDR2 SQIVND (reference sequence). CDR3 length equals 14 residues. Trimming stripped 3 bases from V and 0 bases from J, with 9 bases between. The CDR3 reads CASSMGGPSYEQYF. As DNA, the CDR3 is TGTGCCAGTAGTATGGGGGGGCCCTCCTACGAGCAGTACTTC.

The rearrangement links TRBV6-5 to TRBJ2-7; weak D call: TRBD2 (5 bases). The CDR3 consists of 14 residues. V was shortened by 10 bases and J by 1 base, with 17 bases between the two germline ends. Germline V gives CDR1 MNHEY, CDR2 SVGAGI. The CDR3, as DNA: TGTGCCACTAAGGGCGGGTCTGATTCCTACGAGCAGTACTTC. Amino acid sequence: CATKGGSDSYEQYF.

The chain links TRBV30 to TRBJ1-2; no definite D call. Trimming pared 4 bases from V and 3 bases from J, leaving 12 bases between. The CDR3 loop spans 13 amino acids. CDR1 GTSNPN and CDR2 SVGIG come from the germline V gene (reference sequence). CDR3 sequence: CAWNFGGDYGYTF. DNA of the CDR3: TGTGCCTGGAATTTTGGCGGCGACTATGGCTACACCTTC. Full variable domain (outside the CDR3, taken from reference TRBV30 and TRBJ1-2): SQTIHQWPATLVQPVGSPLSLECTVEGTSNPNLYWYRQAAGRGLQLLFYSVGIGQISSEVPQNLSASRPQDRQFILSSKKLLLSDSGFYLCAWNFGGDYGYTFGSGTRLTVV.

The J gene is TRBJ1-4, the V gene TRBV30; no firm D call. The V gene lost 1 base and the J gene lost 6 bases, with 6 bases spanning the gap. Germline CDR1 is GTSNPN and CDR2 is SVGIG (reference sequence). The CDR3 runs to 12 residues. The CDR3 DNA is TGTGCCTGGAGTGGACGACATGAAAAACTGTTTTTT. Translating it yields CAWSGRHEKLFF.

This chain uses TRBV4-2 with TRBJ2-4; TRBD2 aligns across 9 bases. Germline V gene sequence: CDR1 LGHNA, CDR2 YNFKEQ. With 0 bases clipped from V and 6 bases from J, the junction kept 24 bases outside the gene matches. The CDR3 consists of 22 residues. The CDR3 bases are TGTGCCAGCAGCCAAGAAATAGTTGGCGGGATTGCGGGAGGGCCGGGTAGAAACATTCAGTACTTC. Protein: CASSQEIVGGIAGGPGRNIQYF.

The V gene is TRBV30, the J gene TRBJ1-4, with 7 nucleotides matching TRBD1. J was trimmed by 8 bases and V by 3 bases; bases with no gene match: 21. Germline CDR1 and CDR2: GTSNPN and SVGIG (reference sequence). CDR3 length: 18 amino acids. The CDR3 bases are TGTGCCTGGAGCATCATTAAAACAACCGGGACAGTTGGAGAAAAACTGTTTTTT. Translated: CAWSIIKTTGTVGEKLFF.

V and J are TRBV11-1 and TRBJ2-7, with 8 bases matching TRBD1. The CDR3 consists of 16 residues. The ends lost 2 bases at V and 3 bases at J; junction bases unmatched: 9. Germline assignment: CDR1 SGHAT and CDR2 FQDESV (reference sequence). CDR3 DNA: TGTGCCAGCAGCTTAAATTTAGGGACAGGAGACTACGAGCAGTACTTC. Protein product: CASSLNLGTGDYEQYF.

This rearrangement joins TRBV30 to TRBJ1-4, with D unresolved. With 0 bases removed from V and 8 bases from J, the gap between germline ends came to 7 bases. The CDR3 has 12 residues. Germline assignment: CDR1 GTSNPN and CDR2 SVGIG (reference sequence). CDR3 sequence: CAWSVLREKLFF. The CDR3 DNA sequence: TGTGCCTGGAGTGTACTACGGGAAAAACTGTTTTTT.

V gene TRBV19 combines with J gene TRBJ2-7; 10 bases match TRBD2. Germline assignment: CDR1 LNHDA and CDR2 SQIVND (reference sequence). The CDR3 has 15 residues. Trimming took 4 bases from V and 0 from J; bases not matched to a gene: 3. CDR3 amino acids: CASSTVAGGSYEQYF. The CDR3 DNA reads TGTGCCAGTAGTACTGTAGCGGGAGGCTCCTACGAGCAGTACTTC.

By share of the sample, this clone is medium-sized. The gene calls are TRBV19 and TRBJ1-5; a possible D gene is TRBD1 (5 bases). The germline V gene has CDR1 LNHDA and CDR2 SQIVND (reference sequence). CDR3 length equals 16 residues. V was cut by 1 base and J by 8 bases, with 18 bases left in between. The CDR3 DNA is TGTGCCAGTAGTATAGGCCCCCAGTACAGGTGGGAGCCCCAGCATTTT. It translates to CASSIGPQYRWEPQHF. The complete variable domain, with remaining parts taken from reference TRBV19 and TRBJ1-5, reads DGGITQSPKYLFRKEGQNVTLSCEQNLNHDAMYWYRQDPGQGLRLIYYSQIVNDFQKGDIAEGYSVSREKKESFPLTVTSAQKNPTAFYLCASSIGPQYRWEPQHFGDGTRLSIL.

The chain employs TRBV7-9 and TRBJ2-7, with 7 bases aligning to TRBD1. Germline V gene lookup returns CDR1 SEHNR and CDR2 FQNEAQ (reference sequence). The CDR3 is 14 residues long. J lost 3 bases, V lost 3 bases, and 5 bases had no gene match. In DNA, the CDR3 is TGTGCCAGCAGCTTTTGGGACAGAAACTACGAGCAGTACTTC. Its translation: CASSFWDRNYEQYF.

This chain uses TRBV5-4 with TRBJ1-1, with no clear D. CDR1 and CDR2 from the germline V gene are SGHNT and YYREEE (reference sequence). The CDR3 sequence is 13 residues long. The V end was cut by 0 bases, the J end by 3 bases, with 6 bases between. CDR3 nucleotides: TGTGCCAGCAGCTTGGGGCAAGACACTGAAGCTTTCTTT. Protein sequence: CASSLGQDTEAFF.